The present TCR beta chain was sequenced within a study of response to subunit inactivated influenza vaccine. Study conclusions and caveats: Authors suggested that a seasonal influenza vaccination recruits few new T cells each time.

TCRdb processed the RT-PCR reads anew with MiXCR; each CDR3 protein has one entry. Of about 580,000 distinct CDR3 sequences listed, less than 15% are singletons. V was cut by 4 bases and J by 1 base, with 10 bases left in between. There are 13 residues in the CDR3. Germline loops: CDR1 GTSNPN, CDR2 SVGIG (reference sequence). This clonotype has a handful of counts. Its cognate antigen is unknown. V usage is TRBV30 and J usage is TRBJ1-1; a possible D gene is TRBD1 (6 bases). The input for sequencing was PBMCs from blood, taken 12 days after vaccination. The clonotype originates from a man in his fifties or sixties who received an inactivated influenza vaccine. CDR3 protein: CAWTGDSNTEAFF. The CDR3 coding sequence is TGTGCCTGGACAGGGGACTCGAACACTGAAGCTTTCTTT. Full variable domain (outside the CDR3, taken from reference TRBV30 and TRBJ1-1): SQTIHQWPATLVQPVGSPLSLECTVEGTSNPNLYWYRQAAGRGLQLLFYSVGIGQISSEVPQNLSASRPQDRQFILSSKKLLLSDSGFYLCAWTGDSNTEAFFGQGTRLTVV.